This paragraph covers one T cell receptor (beta chain) sequence. The protocol was immunoSEQ multiplex PCR, while the TCRdb copy is restricted to in-frame clones and leaves out a portion. The sample contains 100,000 to 150,000 clones, roughly three quarters of which appear only once. This specimen comes from a study of blood T cell repertoires in COVID-19. The source is a woman aged 70 to 79 with acute or convalescent COVID-19. Specimen: peripheral blood.

In DNA form, the CDR3 reads TGTGCCAGCAGTTACGAGCGGGGGCGGGGGACCCAGTACTTC. Translation gives CASSYERGRGTQYF. This chain uses TRBV6-5 with TRBJ2-5; the match to TRBD2 covers 8 bases. Germline-derived CDR1 and CDR2 are MNHEY and SVGAGI. This CDR3 region has 14 residues. The V gene end was trimmed by 2 bases and the J gene end by 7 bases; junction bases not matched to a gene: 6.